This entry describes one T cell receptor (beta chain). The data belong to a study of blood T cell repertoires in COVID-19. Whole-study context: PBMCs, B-cell-depleted T cells, or T cells provided the cDNA or gDNA that made up the material.

In the source study's methods: Amplified reference gene primers provided the basis for estimating nucleated cell counts. The repertoire was sequenced with immunoSEQ multiplex PCR; TCRdb's copy has only in-frame clones and lacks some. The V and J calls and clone size were taken over from that table, and D and trimming were inferred from the DNA. This table holds 40,000 to 50,000 clones, around four fifths found once. This CDR3 is built from 17 residues. Between the trimmed V and J ends, which lost 4 bases and 0 bases, there was a span of 14 bases. Germline loops: CDR1 SGHKS, CDR2 YYEKEE (reference sequence).

Source material: peripheral blood. The TCR was taken from a woman older than 75 with acute or convalescent COVID-19. The chain combines TRBV5-5 with TRBJ2-6; maybe TRBD1 (5 bases). CDR3 DNA sequence: TGTGCCAGCAGCACCGATCCACAGGTCTCTGGGGCCAACGTCCTGACTTTC. It translates to CASSTDPQVSGANVLTF.